This T cell receptor beta chain was captured in a study of CD4 and CD8 cells across lung adenocarcinoma regions. This clonotype was recorded at least ten times. Trimming took 5 bases from V and 0 from J, leaving 14 bases between them. This CDR3 is 17 amino acids long. Germline V lookup: CDR1 MNHEY, CDR2 SVGAGI. TCRdb used MiXCR to reprocess the PCR reads, holding one entry per CDR3 protein. The sample carries about 23,000 distinct CDR3 sequences, 40% to 65% recorded once. The source of this sequence is a male donor with lung adenocarcinoma. The CD4 and CD8 labels of this study may be unreliable. The chain couples TRBV6-5 to TRBJ1-6; D is perhaps TRBD1 (5 bases). Sequenced material: CD4+ T cells from the center of a lung tumor. CDR3 DNA: TGTGCCAGCAGTATGGGACTTCCGAGCTCCTATAATTCACCCCTCCACTTT. Amino acid sequence: CASSMGLPSSYNSPLHF.